This T cell receptor beta chain came from a study of T-cell reconstitution after alpha-beta-depleted transplantation in children. Findings of the study overall: Reportedly, roughly two months post-transplant, alpha-beta T cells arose from several hundred expanded graft clones. Surviving recipient cells, namely T cells and thymic progenitors, were the source of high day-60 TCRbeta diversity in some patients.

The CDR3 is 15 amino acids. CDR1 is MDHEN and CDR2 is SYDVKM in the germline V gene. J was trimmed by 4 bases and V by 7 bases; bases with no gene match: 6. This clonotype was observed at least ten times. Its specificity is unknown. The library targeted TCRbeta and was prepared with unique molecular identifiers. TCRdb ran MiXCR on the PCR reads and lists one entry per CDR3 protein. The profile covers hundreds of thousands of distinct CDR3 sequences, with roughly a tenth appearing a single time and just over 2% taken by the ten largest. The chain is built from TRBV28 and TRBJ2-3, with 12 bases fitting TRBD1. The receptor was derived from a child aged 2 to 10 with inherited bone marrow failure, due to receive a stem cell transplant. The sequencing here drew on PBMCs, taken before TCRalphabeta/CD19-depleted stem cell transplant. This chain's CDR3 is CASTPGTGGADTQYF. For the CDR3, the DNA is TGTGCCAGCACCCCCGGGACAGGGGGCGCAGATACGCAGTATTTT.